This T cell receptor (beta chain) appears in the sequencing data of a study of blood T cell repertoires in COVID-19. Background on the study: Italy, Spain and the United States were the sources of the convalescent and acute COVID-19 samples. PBMCs, B-cell-depleted T cells, or T cells were the source of the cDNA or gDNA that made up the material.

The CDR3 covers 12 residues. Trimming took 6 bases from V and 6 from J, leaving 8 bases between them. Looked up from germline, CDR1 is MGHDK and CDR2 is SYGVNS. Original data processing: Estimation of nucleated cell counts was performed using reference gene primer amplification. The protocol was immunoSEQ multiplex PCR, while the TCRdb copy is restricted to in-frame clones and leaves out a portion. That table is the source of V, J and clone size, and D and trimming were worked out from the DNA. The table lists 200,000 or so clones, 60% to 85% of them singletons, with 15% to 20% in the top ten. The chain employs TRBV25-1 and TRBJ2-2, with D possibly TRBD2 on 6 matching bases. The sequence came from a man aged 60 to 75 with active or convalescent COVID-19. The sample taken for sequencing was peripheral blood. The CDR3 DNA reads as TGTGCCAGCAGCACTAGCTCCGGGGAGCTGTTTTTT. This encodes CASSTSSGELFF.